This T cell receptor beta chain was retrieved from a study of T cells after yellow fever vaccination. TCRdb reanalysed the 5' RACE reads using MiXCR and keeps one entry per CDR3 protein. The data hold a few hundred thousand distinct CDR3 sequences, with roughly 4% observed a single time. Trimming at V came to 6 bases and at J to 8 bases, leaving 8 bases not matched to a gene. Germline V gives CDR1 DFQATT, CDR2 SNEGSKA (reference sequence). The CDR3 length is 13 residues. This clonotype was seen ten or more times. This clonotype was obtained from a man between 18 and 35 years old who received the YFV17D yellow fever vaccine. The J gene is TRBJ2-5, the V gene TRBV20-1, with 11 bases identical to TRBD1. The input for sequencing was PBMCs, taken 5 days after the yellow fever booster vaccination. The CDR3 loop is CSAPGQGGSTQYF. The CDR3 region has the DNA TGCAGTGCCCCGGGACAGGGGGGTTCCACCCAGTACTTC.